The rows below give T cell receptor beta chains drawn from one sample of a study of cytomegalovirus exposure and HLA in healthy donors. Sequencing was performed with immunoSEQ multiplex PCR; in TCRdb, only in-frame clones are kept and a portion is missing. The sample yields approximately 120,000 clones, 94% seen once. Sequencing was performed on PBMCs. These receptor sequences come from a woman between 18 and 29 years old in good health and CMV-seronegative. The CDR3 runs from the conserved cysteine through the conserved F or W. A D gene is named only where the DNA matches it firmly. The listing skips clone size in some rows; elsewhere it reads once, few, many or a size class.

d_call,v_call,clone_size,j_call,cdr3_length,cdr3_nt,cdr3_aa
.,TRBV30,.,TRBJ2-2,15,TGTGCCTGGAGTACAGGTGGGGTGAACACCGGGGAGCTGTTTTTT,CAWSTGGVNTGELFF
TRBD2,TRBV7-3,.,TRBJ2-3,14,TGTGCCAGCAGCTTAGCGGGGGGCACAGATACGCAGTATTTT,CASSLAGGTDTQYF
TRBD2,TRBV6-6,.,TRBJ2-3,15,TGTGCCAGCCGGCCAGCGGGGGGGCAGACAGATACGCAGTATTTT,CASRPAGGQTDTQYF
.,TRBV5-1,.,TRBJ2-7,14,TGCGCCAGCAGCCCGGAGGAAATCTCCTACGAGCAGTACTTC,CASSPEEISYEQYF
TRBD1,TRBV11-2,.,TRBJ2-5,16,TGTGCCAGCAGCACCCTCCGGGGACAGACGTCAACCAAAAAGTACTTC,CASSTLRGQTSTKKYF
.,TRBV9,.,TRBJ2-7,14,TGTGCCAGCAGCAGTTCCGACAGGTTGGACGAGCAGTACTTC,CASSSSDRLDEQYF
TRBD1,TRBV13,.,TRBJ2-1,15,TGTGCCAGCAGCTCAGGGGACAGGGGCCGTAATGAGCAGTTCTTC,CASSSGDRGRNEQFF
.,TRBV28,.,TRBJ2-7,13,TGTGCCAGCAGTTTAGGCAGGGTGTACGAGCAGTACTTC,CASSLGRVYEQYF
TRBD2,TRBV5-6,.,TRBJ2-1,17,TGTGCCAGCAGCTTAGGGAGGGAGGGCGTCACCTACAATGAGCAGTTCTTC,CASSLGREGVTYNEQFF
.,TRBV5-1,.,TRBJ2-3,14,TGCGCCAGCAGCTTGGCTATAGACACAGATACGCAGTATTTT,CASSLAIDTDTQYF
TRBD1,TRBV7-6,once,TRBJ2-7,14,TGTGCCAGCAGCCCACCGGACAGGGCCTACGAGCAGTACTTC,CASSPPDRAYEQYF
TRBD2,TRBV5-1,.,TRBJ2-3,17,TGCGCCAGCAGCTTGGGACACGTAGCGGGAGGCACAGATACGCAGTATTTT,CASSLGHVAGGTDTQYF
TRBD1,TRBV19,.,TRBJ1-1,13,TGTGCCAGTAGCATGTCAGGGGGCACTGAAGCTTTCTTT,CASSMSGGTEAFF
.,TRBV9,.,TRBJ2-7,15,TGTGCCAGCAGCGTAGGGGTCACAGGGACGAGTGAGCAGTACTTC,CASSVGVTGTSEQYF
.,TRBV5-4,.,TRBJ1-1,15,TGTGCCAGCAGCTCGGGAAACCGGGAGAACACTGAAGCTTTCTTT,CASSSGNRENTEAFF
.,TRBV9,.,TRBJ2-7,12,TGTGCCAGCAGCGTAGGCCTCGGCGAGCAGTACTTC,CASSVGLGEQYF
.,TRBV6-5,.,TRBJ2-5,16,TGTGCCAGCAGTTACGTCGGACTGGCCGGGGGAGAGACCCAGTACTTC,CASSYVGLAGGETQYF